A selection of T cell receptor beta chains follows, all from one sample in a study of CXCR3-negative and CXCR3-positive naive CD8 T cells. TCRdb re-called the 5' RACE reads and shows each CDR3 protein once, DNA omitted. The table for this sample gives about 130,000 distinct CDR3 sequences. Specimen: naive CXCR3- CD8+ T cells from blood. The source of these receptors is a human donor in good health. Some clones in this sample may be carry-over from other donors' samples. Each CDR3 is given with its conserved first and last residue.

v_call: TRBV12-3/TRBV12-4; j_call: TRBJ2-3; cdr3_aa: CASNPGGSIWQYF
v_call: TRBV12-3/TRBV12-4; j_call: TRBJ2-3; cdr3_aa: CASKDVLDTQYF
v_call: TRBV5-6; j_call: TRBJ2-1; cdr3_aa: CASSLAERLWSYNEQFF
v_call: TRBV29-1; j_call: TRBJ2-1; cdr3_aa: CSVEEGPGIYNEQFF
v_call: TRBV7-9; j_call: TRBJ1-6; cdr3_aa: CASSLPSSYNSPLHF
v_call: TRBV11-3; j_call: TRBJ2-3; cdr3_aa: CASSLVGRGAKDTQYF
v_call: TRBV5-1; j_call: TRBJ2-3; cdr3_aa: CASSADWDTQYF
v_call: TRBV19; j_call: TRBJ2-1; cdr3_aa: CASSIRSVDEQFF
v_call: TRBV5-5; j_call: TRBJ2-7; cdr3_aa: CASSGGAAYEQYF
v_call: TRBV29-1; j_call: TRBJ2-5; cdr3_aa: CSVAGVSETQYF
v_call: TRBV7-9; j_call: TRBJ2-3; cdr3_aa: CASSSGGGFTDTQYF
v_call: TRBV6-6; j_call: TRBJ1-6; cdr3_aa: CASSPTWGALHF
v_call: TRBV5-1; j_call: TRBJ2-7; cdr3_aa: CASSFTGDPTYEQYF
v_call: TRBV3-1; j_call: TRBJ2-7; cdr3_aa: CASSQEGSGGSYEQYF
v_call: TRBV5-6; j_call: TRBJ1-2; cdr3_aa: CASSFTGTVHGYTF